One and the same sample provided the 30 T cell receptor beta chains below, sequenced in a study of sequential checkpoint blockade in melanoma. Using immunoSEQ multiplex PCR, the repertoire was profiled, and TCRdb retains in-frame clones only, with some absent. In the table there are approximately 11,000 clones, about 27% of which are singletons. Noted treatment: randomized to nivolumab then ipilimumab (arm A) or the reverse (arm B). Source: tumor tissue (inferred from file names), taken from a patient given nivolumab and ipilimumab in sequence. These receptors all stem from a human donor with melanoma.

This clone occurred a few times. The chain uses TRBV11-3 and TRBJ2-3, with D possibly TRBD2 on 6 matching bases. CDR3 length: 15 amino acids. Germline-derived CDR1 and CDR2 are SGHNT and YENEEA. The V end was cut by 5 bases, the J end by 4 bases, with 16 bases between. The CDR3 bases are TGTGCCAGCAGCCCACCCTCAGGCGGGGCAGATACGCAGTATTTT. This sequence encodes CASSPPSGGADTQYF.

The sample holds a few counts of this clone. The rearrangement uses TRBV6-8 and TRBJ1-4; 7 nucleotides match TRBD1. The V and J ends lost 8 bases and 7 bases, in that order; junction bases with no gene match: 10. Germline V CDR1 and CDR2: MNHGY, SAAAGT. The CDR3 runs 14 residues. Here the CDR3 DNA reads TGTGCCAGCGCTAAGGGGGCATCGCCTGAAAAACTGTTTTTT. This sequence encodes CASAKGASPEKLFF.

This clone was picked up many times. The chain links TRBV7-4 to TRBJ2-1; no firm D call. The CDR3 consists of 13 residues. Trimming took 5 bases from V and 4 from J, leaving 9 bases between them. Per the germline V gene, CDR1 is SGHVT and CDR2 is SQSDAQ. The CDR3 region has the DNA TGTGCCAGCAGCCCGGGCGGTTACAATGAGCAGTTCTTC. It codes for CASSPGGYNEQFF.

The CDR3 DNA follows: TGTGCCAGCAGCCTGGGACAGGGCGGGAACATTCAGTACTTC. The encoded protein is CASSLGQGGNIQYF. The chain couples TRBV11-3 to TRBJ2-4; 9 bases map to TRBD1. Germline CDR1 is SGHNT and CDR2 is YENEEA. Unmatched junction bases numbered 6, after V lost 5 bases and J lost 7 bases. The CDR3 length is 14 residues.

The chain uses TRBV5-1 and TRBJ1-4; no firm D call. Trimming removed 4 bases at V and 8 bases at J, with 15 bases between. CDR3 size: 14 residues. Germline assignment: CDR1 SGHRS and CDR2 YFSETQ. In DNA form, the CDR3 reads TGCGCCAGCAGCCTGACCGGGGATCACGAAAAACTGTTTTTT. Its translation: CASSLTGDHEKLFF.

For the CDR3, the DNA is TGCGCCAGCAGCTTAACACAGGGCCGCACCGGGGAGCTGTTTTTT. It translates to CASSLTQGRTGELFF. This rearrangement joins TRBV5-1 to TRBJ2-2, with a tentative D call TRBD1 (6 bases). Germline V CDR1 and CDR2: SGHRS, YFSETQ. The ends were cut back, 2 bases at V and 4 bases at J, with 12 bases in the middle. The CDR3 has 15 residues.

The V call is TRBV18, the J call TRBJ1-3, with 8 bases that match TRBD1. The CDR3 runs to 15 residues. V gave up 6 bases and J gave up 0 bases; unmatched junction bases: 4. Germline CDR1 and CDR2: KGHSH and LQKENI. CDR3: CASSRDRGSGNTIYF. The CDR3 nucleotides read TGTGCCAGCTCCCGAGACAGGGGCTCTGGAAACACCATATATTTT.

CDR3: CASRLGTANINEKLFF. CDR3 nucleotide sequence: TGTGCCAGTAGGTTGGGGACAGCAAACATTAATGAAAAACTGTTTTTT. The V call is TRBV19, the J call TRBJ1-4; 7 nucleotides align to TRBD1. Germline V gives CDR1 LNHDA, CDR2 SQIVND (reference sequence). The CDR3 has 16 amino acids. The J segment lost 4 bases and the V segment lost 6 bases, leaving 11 bases of the junction unmatched.

The rearrangement links TRBV11-3 to TRBJ2-3; 10 nucleotides match TRBD1. CDR1 and CDR2 (germline): SGHNT, YENEEA. There are 14 residues in the CDR3. Trimming cost V 3 bases and J 3 bases; bases outside gene matches: 0. CDR3 in DNA: TGTGCCAGCAGCTTGGACAGGGGGACAGATACGCAGTATTTT. Translation gives CASSLDRGTDTQYF.

This clone showed up many times. The genes are TRBV11-3 and TRBJ1-4; 9 bases fit TRBD1. V gave up 5 bases and J gave up 8 bases; unmatched junction bases: 12. The CDR3 is made up of 16 amino acids. The germline V gene has CDR1 SGHNT and CDR2 YENEEA. This CDR3 is CASSTATGGAREKLFF. The CDR3 region has the DNA TGTGCCAGCAGCACAGCAACAGGGGGCGCAAGGGAAAAACTGTTTTTT.

This clone was observed a handful of times. V is TRBV6-8 and J is TRBJ1-1; no clear D gene. From germline, CDR1 is MNHGY and CDR2 SAAAGT. V dropped 2 bases and J dropped 1 base, with 11 bases sitting between them. CDR3 length equals 15 residues. CDR3 sequence: CASSYTRIENTEAFF. DNA for the CDR3: TGTGCCAGCAGTTACACAAGAATTGAGAACACTGAAGCTTTCTTT.

This clone was observed a handful of times. The chain combines TRBV11-3 with TRBJ2-2, with TRBD1 identical over 8 bases. The V gene's germline CDR1 is SGHNT and CDR2 YENEEA. V dropped 3 bases and J dropped 6; count of bases not matched to a gene: 3. There are 14 residues in the CDR3. For the CDR3, the DNA is TGTGCCAGCAGCTTTTTACAGGGGGCCGGGGAGCTGTTTTTT. Its protein product is CASSFLQGAGELFF.

CDR3 protein: CASNGGAGEKLFF. CDR3 in DNA: TGTGCCAGCAACGGGGGCGCGGGTGAAAAACTGTTTTTT. V gene TRBV9 combines with J gene TRBJ1-4; TRBD1 is a possible D gene (6 bases). The CDR3 contains 13 residues. V was cut by 6 bases and J by 7 bases, with 13 bases left in between. Germline CDR1 SGDLS, CDR2 YYNGEE.

This chain links TRBV19 with TRBJ1-2, with D unclear. The germline V gene has CDR1 LNHDA and CDR2 SQIVND (reference sequence). Trimming shortened V by 3 bases and J by 8 bases, and 13 bases separated the two germline ends. This CDR3 has 13 amino acids. The CDR3 coding sequence is TGTGCCAGTAGTATTGACGTCAGATTCGGCTACACCTTC. Its translation: CASSIDVRFGYTF. The full variable domain, its missing parts supplied by reference TRBV19 and TRBJ1-2, is DGGITQSPKYLFRKEGQNVTLSCEQNLNHDAMYWYRQDPGQGLRLIYYSQIVNDFQKGDIAEGYSVSREKKESFPLTVTSAQKNPTAFYLCASSIDVRFGYTFGSGTRLTVV.

V is TRBV29-1 and J is TRBJ1-5; D is unclear. Germline CDR1 reads SQVTM; CDR2 reads ANQGSEA. V lost 4 bases, J lost 4 bases, and 8 bases lay in between. The CDR3 spans 12 residues. The CDR3 reads CSVVEGNQPQHF. Written as DNA, the CDR3 is TGCAGCGTTGTGGAGGGAAATCAGCCCCAGCATTTT.

The chain employs TRBV10-2 and TRBJ2-7; 10 nucleotides align to TRBD2. Germline V lookup: CDR1 WSHSY, CDR2 SAAADI. This CDR3 has 14 residues. V lost 9 bases, J lost 7 bases, and 12 bases stayed unmatched. The DNA of the CDR3 is TGCGCCAGTCGGACTAGCGGATCTCAGAGGGAGCAGTACTTC. Amino acids: CASRTSGSQREQYF.

The V call is TRBV18, the J call TRBJ1-2; 7 bases are shared with TRBD1. The CDR3 is 14 amino acids. Germline V gene data show CDR1 as KGHSH and CDR2 as LQKENI. Trimming took 3 bases from V and 3 from J; bases not matched to a gene: 4. CDR3 bases: TGTGCCAGCTCACCCTCCGGGACAGACTATGGCTACACCTTC. Translation: CASSPSGTDYGYTF.

The chain employs TRBV29-1 and TRBJ1-2, with 11 bases lining up with TRBD1. Trimming removed 6 bases from V and 6 bases from J; junction bases left unmatched: 6. Germline assignment: CDR1 SQVTM and CDR2 ANQGSEA. This CDR3 has 13 amino acids. In DNA, the CDR3 is TGCAGCGTGGGACAGGGGGAATTAGATGGCTACACCTTC. Amino acid sequence: CSVGQGELDGYTF.

This clone was recorded at least ten times. J is TRBJ1-1 and V is TRBV6-8, with D perhaps TRBD1 (5 bases). The CDR3 sequence is 12 residues long. Germline CDR1 reads MNHGY; CDR2 reads SAAAGT. V was clipped by 5 bases and J by 9 bases, with 13 bases between them. For the CDR3, the DNA is TGTGCCAGCAGTCCTACAGGAGACAAAGCTTTCTTT. Translated, it gives CASSPTGDKAFF.

The chain employs TRBV5-1 and TRBJ1-6; D not certain. This CDR3 has 14 amino acids. Trimming shortened V by 1 base and J by 5 bases, and 7 bases separated the two germline ends. CDR1 SGHRS and CDR2 YFSETQ come from the germline V gene. The CDR3: CASSLRQNNSPLHF. The CDR3 coding sequence is TGCGCCAGCAGCTTGAGGCAGAATAATTCACCCCTCCACTTT.

This clone has only one observation. The chain uses TRBV30 and TRBJ2-7; 8 nucleotides align to TRBD1. V dropped 4 bases and J dropped 4; count of bases not matched to a gene: 6. CDR3 length equals 13 residues. Looked up from germline, CDR1 is GTSNPN and CDR2 is SVGIG (reference sequence). The CDR3 DNA sequence: TGTGCCTGGAAGCCGACAGGGGCTTACGAGCAGTACTTC. It encodes CAWKPTGAYEQYF.

The chain links TRBV12-5 to TRBJ1-2; D remains unclear. The germline V gene encodes CDR1 LGHNT and CDR2 FRNRAP. Trimming left V 2 bases short and J 5 bases short, with 6 bases between. This CDR3 contains 12 residues. The CDR3 here is CASGLHGYGYTF. As DNA, the CDR3 is TGTGCTAGTGGTTTGCACGGGTATGGCTACACCTTC.

The chain links TRBV6-8 to TRBJ2-7; 12 bases fit TRBD1. With 5 bases clipped from V and 6 bases from J, the junction kept 14 bases outside the gene matches. Germline CDR1 and CDR2: MNHGY and SAAAGT. The CDR3 loop spans 17 amino acids. CDR3 residues: CASSKLPTGTGGVEQYF. CDR3 nucleotide sequence: TGTGCCAGCAGTAAACTACCCACCGGGACAGGGGGCGTCGAGCAGTACTTC.

The rearrangement joins TRBV5-1 to TRBJ2-5, with 10 bases that match TRBD2. With 0 bases clipped from V and 5 bases from J, the junction kept 7 bases outside the gene matches. Per the germline V gene, CDR1 is SGHRS and CDR2 is YFSETQ. This CDR3 has 16 amino acids. The CDR3 here is CASSLEVAGGRETQYF. The CDR3 region has the DNA TGCGCCAGCAGCTTGGAGGTAGCGGGGGGCCGGGAGACCCAGTACTTC.

The chain links TRBV11-3 to TRBJ2-1; 12 bases fit TRBD2. CDR1 SGHNT and CDR2 YENEEA come from the germline V gene. Losses at the gene ends were 6 bases for V and 4 bases for J; bases not matched to a gene: 7. This CDR3 is 16 amino acids long. CDR3: CASRRLAGALYNEQFF. Here the CDR3 DNA reads TGTGCCAGCAGGCGACTAGCGGGGGCGTTATACAATGAGCAGTTCTTC.

This chain connects TRBV19 to TRBJ1-2, with D unresolved. Trimming pared 1 base from V and 4 bases from J, leaving 10 bases between. The CDR3 is 14 residues long. Germline assignment: CDR1 LNHDA and CDR2 SQIVND (reference sequence). The CDR3 loop reads CASSIGSGGYGYTF. DNA for the CDR3: TGTGCCAGTAGTATAGGGTCAGGCGGCTATGGCTACACCTTC. Drawing the rest from reference TRBV19 and TRBJ1-2, the complete variable domain is DGGITQSPKYLFRKEGQNVTLSCEQNLNHDAMYWYRQDPGQGLRLIYYSQIVNDFQKGDIAEGYSVSREKKESFPLTVTSAQKNPTAFYLCASSIGSGGYGYTFGSGTRLTVV.

The chain employs TRBV16 and TRBJ1-2, with 7 bases identical to TRBD1. Looked up from germline, CDR1 is KGHSY and CDR2 is FQNENV. Trimming at V came to 0 bases and at J to 7 bases, leaving 14 bases not matched to a gene. The CDR3 is made up of 17 amino acids. The CDR3 DNA reads TGTGCCAGCAGCCAATCGGTCGCAGGGACAGAAAAGGGTGGCTACACCTTC. Protein product: CASSQSVAGTEKGGYTF.

This clone has just a few counts. This rearrangement joins TRBV6-8 to TRBJ2-3; D possibly corresponds to TRBD1 (6 bases). V was cut by 2 bases and J by 6 bases, with 12 bases left in between. The CDR3 has 14 residues. Germline V gene lookup returns CDR1 MNHGY and CDR2 SAAAGT. The CDR3 DNA reads as TGTGCCAGCAGTTACGGGACATCGGTGGATACGCAGTATTTT. This sequence encodes CASSYGTSVDTQYF.

The genes are TRBV18 and TRBJ2-3; D is undetermined. The CDR3 runs 12 residues. V lost 0 bases and J 6 bases, leaving 4 bases between the germline ends. CDR1 and CDR2 (germline): KGHSH, LQKENI. This CDR3 reads CASSPPADTQYF. The DNA for the CDR3 is TGTGCCAGCTCACCACCGGCGGATACGCAGTATTTT.

V and J are TRBV6-7 and TRBJ1-5; D unresolved. TRBV6-7 counts as an open reading frame of uncertain function. The V and J ends lost 8 bases and 0 bases respectively, with 14 bases between them. There are 15 residues in the CDR3. The CDR3 loop is CASLLAEISNQPQHF. The CDR3 DNA reads as TGTGCCAGCTTATTAGCGGAGATTAGCAATCAGCCCCAGCATTTT.